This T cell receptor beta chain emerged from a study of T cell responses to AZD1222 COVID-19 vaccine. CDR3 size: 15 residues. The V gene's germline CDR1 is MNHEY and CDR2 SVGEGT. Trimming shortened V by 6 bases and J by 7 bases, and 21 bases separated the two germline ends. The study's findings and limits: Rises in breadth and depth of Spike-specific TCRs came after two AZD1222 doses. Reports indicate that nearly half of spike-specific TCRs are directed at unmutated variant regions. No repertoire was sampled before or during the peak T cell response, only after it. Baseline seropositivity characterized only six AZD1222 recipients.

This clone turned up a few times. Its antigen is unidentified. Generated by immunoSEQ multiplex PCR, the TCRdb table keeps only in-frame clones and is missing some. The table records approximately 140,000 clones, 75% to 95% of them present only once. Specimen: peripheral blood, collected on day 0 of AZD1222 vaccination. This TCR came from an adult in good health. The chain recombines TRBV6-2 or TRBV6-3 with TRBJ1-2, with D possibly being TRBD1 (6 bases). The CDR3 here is CASSLTGRGAAGYTF. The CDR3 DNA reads TGTGCCAGCAGCCTAACAGGGCGGGGTGCGGCTGGCTACACCTTC.